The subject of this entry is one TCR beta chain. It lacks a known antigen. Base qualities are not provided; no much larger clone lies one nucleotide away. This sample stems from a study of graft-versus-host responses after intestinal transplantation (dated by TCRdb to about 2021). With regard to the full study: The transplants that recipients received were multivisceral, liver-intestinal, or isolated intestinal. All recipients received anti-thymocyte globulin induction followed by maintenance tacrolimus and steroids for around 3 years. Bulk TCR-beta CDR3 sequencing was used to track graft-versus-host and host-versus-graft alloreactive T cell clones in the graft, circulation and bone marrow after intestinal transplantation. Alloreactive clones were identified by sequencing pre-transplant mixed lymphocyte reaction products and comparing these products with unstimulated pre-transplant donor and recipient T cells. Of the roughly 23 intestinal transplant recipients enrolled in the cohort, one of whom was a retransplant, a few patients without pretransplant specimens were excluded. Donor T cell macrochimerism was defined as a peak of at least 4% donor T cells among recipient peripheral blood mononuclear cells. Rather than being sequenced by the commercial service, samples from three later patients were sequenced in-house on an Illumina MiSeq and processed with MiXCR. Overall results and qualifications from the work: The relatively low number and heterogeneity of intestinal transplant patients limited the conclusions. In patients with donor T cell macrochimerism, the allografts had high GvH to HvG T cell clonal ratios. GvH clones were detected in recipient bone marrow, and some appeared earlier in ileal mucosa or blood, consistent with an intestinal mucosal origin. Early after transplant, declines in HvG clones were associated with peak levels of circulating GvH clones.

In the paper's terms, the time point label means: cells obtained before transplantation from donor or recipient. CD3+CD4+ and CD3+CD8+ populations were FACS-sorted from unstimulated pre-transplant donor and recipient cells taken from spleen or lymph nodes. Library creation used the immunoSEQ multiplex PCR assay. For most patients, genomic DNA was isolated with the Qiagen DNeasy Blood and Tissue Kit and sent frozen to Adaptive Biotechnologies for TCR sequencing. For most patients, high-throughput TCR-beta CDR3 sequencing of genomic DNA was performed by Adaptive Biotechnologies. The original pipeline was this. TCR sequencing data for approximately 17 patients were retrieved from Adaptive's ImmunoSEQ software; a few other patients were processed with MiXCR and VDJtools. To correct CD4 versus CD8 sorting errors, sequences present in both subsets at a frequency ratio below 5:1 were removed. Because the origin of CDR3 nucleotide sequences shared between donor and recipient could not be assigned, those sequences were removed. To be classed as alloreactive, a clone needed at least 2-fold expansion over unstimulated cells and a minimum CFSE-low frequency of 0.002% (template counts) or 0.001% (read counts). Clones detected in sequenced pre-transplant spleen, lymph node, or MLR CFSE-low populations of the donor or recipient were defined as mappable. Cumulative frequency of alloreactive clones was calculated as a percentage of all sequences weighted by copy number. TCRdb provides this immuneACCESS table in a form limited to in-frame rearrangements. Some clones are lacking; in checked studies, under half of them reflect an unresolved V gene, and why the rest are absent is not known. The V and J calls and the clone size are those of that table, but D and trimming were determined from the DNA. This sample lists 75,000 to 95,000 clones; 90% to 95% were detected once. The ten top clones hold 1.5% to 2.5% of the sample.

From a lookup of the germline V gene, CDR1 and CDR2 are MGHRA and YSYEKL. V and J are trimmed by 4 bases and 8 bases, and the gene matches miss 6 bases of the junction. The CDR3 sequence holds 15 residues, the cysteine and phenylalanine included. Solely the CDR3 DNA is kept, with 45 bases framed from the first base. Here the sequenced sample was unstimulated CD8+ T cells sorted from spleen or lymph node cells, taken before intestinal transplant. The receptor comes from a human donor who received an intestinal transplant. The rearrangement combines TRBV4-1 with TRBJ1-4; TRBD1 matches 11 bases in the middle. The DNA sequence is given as TGCGCCAGCAGCCCGTGGACAGGGGGCAACGAAAAACTGTTTTTT. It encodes CASSPWTGGNEKLFF.